The entry below describes one TCR beta chain. Its antigen has not been determined. Base qualities are not provided; no much larger clone lies one nucleotide away. The junction shows trimming of 0 bases on V and 0 bases on J, plus 24 bases between the germline ends. The CDR3, from cysteine to phenylalanine, totals 20 residues. Of all the DNA, just the CDR3 is kept, 60 bases in frame from base 1. The germline V gene yields SGHRS for CDR1 and YFSETQ for CDR2. Library preparation was by RT-PCR. The run used an Illumina HiSeq 2500. Using fastp at Q25 and MiXCR, TCRdb reprocessed the public reads and kept productive beta chains. One record per CDR3 amino acid sequence lists the most common genes and DNA. The sample table shows more than 550,000 distinct CDR3 sequences, and about 11% are seen once. About 11% of the sample is held by the ten biggest clonotypes. This entry belongs to a study of response to subunit inactivated influenza vaccine listed by TCRdb under 2018. Background for the entire study: Deep quantitative profiling of the T cell receptor repertoire was used in the study to follow responses to a trivalent subunit inactivated influenza vaccine.

The paper's findings and limits, for the study overall: According to the authors, only a limited number of new T cells may be recruited by each seasonal influenza vaccination.

These data also featured in a second study, about T cells expressing NK-cell markers. In that second paper, the authors write: The TCR beta cDNA libraries were made using 5'RACE template switching, a step that added both a universal primer site and unique molecular identifiers. In sorted CD3+CD56+NKG2C+, CD3+CD56+NKG2C- and CD3+CD56-NKG2C+ T-cell subsets from several donors, TCR beta-chain repertoires were profiled. Of the eight sequenced donors, seven were found to be HCMV-seropositive and one was found to be HCMV-seronegative. To restrict sorting to alphabetaTCR-expressing T cells, an anti-gammadeltaTCR antibody was added in several experiments. In about 6 donors, the dominant CD3+CD56+NKG2C+ clonotypes were found to rank among the top 10 CD8+ clonotypes and to make up about 1.0-7.0% of CD8+ T cells. Those dominant clonotypes were again the most abundant among CD3+CD56-NKG2C+ cells in a handful of donors, at roughly 25-60.1%. Whether the expanded NKG2C-expressing T cell clones were specific for HCMV antigens remained unclear. The eight sequenced donors were randomly selected healthy volunteers, three men and five women. HCMV serostatus was determined by detecting HCMV-specific IgG in serum with a commercial ELISA kit. Ficoll density gradient centrifugation was used to isolate peripheral blood mononuclear cells from blood. For five or six donors, unsorted PBMC were also used to sequence bulk peripheral blood T-cell repertoires. Synthesis of cDNA was primed from the TCR beta constant segment and was followed by two consecutive PCR amplification steps. Illumina HiSeq 2000/2500, MiSeq or NextSeq was used to sequence libraries as 2 x 150 bp reads. Reads were demultiplexed and grouped by UMI with MIGEC, and clonotypes were assembled and quantified with MiTCR. Only TCR cDNA sequences supported by at least two reads were kept to exclude erroneous sequences. The tcR package was used for downstream repertoire analysis, with clonotypes matched between fractions based on CDR3 nucleotide sequence plus V segment. VDJmatch was used to annotate antigen specificity against VDJdb, with one amino acid substitution allowed in CDR3.

The chain links TRBV5-1 with TRBJ1-1; a tentative D call is TRBD1 (5 bases match). Sample: PBMCs from blood, taken on the day of vaccination. The receptor comes from a man aged 50-60 years who received an inactivated influenza vaccine. Donor details come from another sample of the same person, matched by shared clones. The CDR3 is CASSLVGLGGTRRMNTEAFF. The nucleotide sequence reads as follows: TGCGCCAGCAGCTTGGTAGGTCTAGGCGGGACCAGAAGAATGAACACTGAAGCTTTCTTT. When the CDR3 is completed using the reference TRBV5-1 and TRBJ1-1 genes on either side, the full variable domain is KAGVTQTPRYLIKTRGQQVTLSCSPISGHRSVSWYQQTPGQGLQFLFEYFSETQRNKGNFPGRFSGRQFSNSRSEMNVSTLELGDSALYLCASSLVGLGGTRRMNTEAFFGQGTRLTVV.